This T cell receptor beta chain was obtained from a study of shared clonotypes between healthy human individuals. Study observations and caveats: Depth was large, yet rarefaction showed that sorted-subset sequencing was incomplete.

As originally analysed: Junction-only immunoSEQ sequences carried no quality scores, so filtering differed. Here immunoSEQ multiplex PCR was the method, and the copy in TCRdb shows in-frame clones only, minus some. V, J and clone size are taken as reported in that table, and D and trimming were inferred from the DNA itself. The sample consists of roughly 1,500,000 clones, approximately 98% of them appearing once. With 5 bases removed from V and 8 bases from J, the gap between germline ends came to 18 bases. The CDR3 loop spans 15 amino acids. CDR1 is SGHVS and CDR2 is FNYEAQ in the germline V gene. A remark on this clone: No antigen is known for it.

This TCR derives from a man between 25 and 39 years old in good health. Source material: naive CD4+ T cells sorted from blood. Subset noted: CD45RA+ positively selected. V usage is TRBV7-6 and J usage is TRBJ1-4; no reliable D call. The chain's CDR3 is CASSRAGLPEEKLFF. The CDR3 bases are TGTGCCAGCAGCCGTGCAGGCTTACCGGAGGAAAAACTGTTTTTT.